This is a list of T cell receptor beta chains from one sample in a study of blood T cell repertoires in COVID-19. The protocol was immunoSEQ multiplex PCR, while the TCRdb copy is restricted to in-frame clones and leaves out a portion. The data contain some 130,000 clones, roughly 84% of them singletons. Material for sequencing was peripheral blood. The source is a young woman who had recovered from COVID-19. Both conserved end residues are part of each CDR3. A D gene is named only where the DNA matches it firmly. Clone sizes are given selectively: once, few, many, or a class where the clone is expanded.

V: TRBV10-3
D: -
size: -
J: TRBJ1-6
CDR3: CAIRGGAANSPLHF
DNA: TGTGCCATCAGGGGGGGGGCTGCAAATTCACCCCTCCACTTT

V: TRBV18
D: -
size: -
J: TRBJ2-4
CDR3: CASSPAGAKNIQYF
DNA: TGTGCCAGCTCACCAGCAGGGGCCAAAAACATTCAGTACTTC

V: TRBV19
D: -
size: -
J: TRBJ1-2
CDR3: CASRRDSPIGDYGYTF
DNA: TGTGCCAGTCGGCGGGACTCTCCCATAGGCGACTATGGCTACACCTTC

V: TRBV6-5
D: TRBD1
size: -
J: TRBJ1-2
CDR3: CASGNRGNSGYTF
DNA: TGTGCCAGCGGAAACAGGGGAAACAGTGGCTACACCTTC

V: TRBV5-1
D: TRBD2
size: -
J: TRBJ2-7
CDR3: CASSWTSGREDEQYF
DNA: TGCGCCAGCAGCTGGACTAGCGGGAGGGAAGACGAGCAGTACTTC

V: TRBV11-2
D: TRBD1
size: -
J: TRBJ1-1
CDR3: CASSSYRGVSTEAFF
DNA: TGTGCCAGCAGCTCCTACAGGGGAGTGAGCACTGAAGCTTTCTTT

V: TRBV5-1
D: TRBD1
size: -
J: TRBJ2-6
CDR3: CASSPEQGASGANVLTF
DNA: TGCGCCAGCAGCCCCGAACAGGGGGCTTCTGGGGCCAACGTCCTGACTTTC

V: TRBV5-5
D: TRBD2
size: -
J: TRBJ2-6
CDR3: CASSLLAGVGGANVLTF
DNA: TGTGCCAGCAGTCTGCTAGCGGGAGTAGGTGGGGCCAACGTCCTGACTTTC

V: TRBV3-1/TRBV3-2
D: TRBD1
size: -
J: TRBJ1-3
CDR3: CASSRLTGPGNTIYF
DNA: TGTGCCAGCAGCCGACTGACAGGGCCTGGAAACACCATATATTTT

V: TRBV2
D: -
size: -
J: TRBJ2-1
CDR3: CASSDPDGSSYNEQFF
DNA: TGTGCCAGCAGTGATCCCGACGGGAGCTCCTACAATGAGCAGTTCTTC

V: TRBV5-4
D: -
size: -
J: TRBJ2-4
CDR3: CASSLSPKNIQYF
DNA: TGTGCCAGCAGCTTGAGCCCAAAAAACATTCAGTACTTC

V: TRBV19
D: TRBD1
size: -
J: TRBJ1-6
CDR3: CASSTQGADNSPLHF
DNA: TGTGCCAGTAGTACACAGGGGGCGGATAATTCACCCCTCCACTTT

V: TRBV6-5
D: -
size: -
J: TRBJ1-4
CDR3: CASKGSPDEKLFF
DNA: TGTGCCAGCAAAGGGAGTCCGGATGAAAAACTGTTTTTT

V: TRBV11-2
D: -
size: -
J: TRBJ2-7
CDR3: CASSLERVGSYEQYF
DNA: TGTGCCAGCAGCTTAGAGCGGGTAGGCTCCTACGAGCAGTACTTC

V: TRBV9
D: TRBD2
size: -
J: TRBJ2-1
CDR3: CASSVGHRGGDEQFF
DNA: TGTGCCAGCAGCGTAGGCCACCGGGGGGGCGATGAGCAGTTCTTC

V: TRBV29-1
D: -
size: -
J: TRBJ2-7
CDR3: CSVVPGSSYERYF
DNA: TGCAGCGTTGTTCCCGGGAGCTCCTACGAGCGGTACTTC

V: TRBV4-1
D: TRBD2
size: -
J: TRBJ2-3
CDR3: CASSQRSGPSTDTQYF
DNA: TGCGCCAGCAGCCAACGTAGCGGGCCTAGCACAGATACGCAGTATTTT

V: TRBV7-9
D: TRBD1
size: -
J: TRBJ2-7
CDR3: CASSLAGTEQQYF
DNA: TGTGCCAGCAGCTTAGCCGGGACAGAACAGCAGTACTTC

V: TRBV9
D: TRBD2
size: -
J: TRBJ2-1
CDR3: CASSVVGSASGVGYNEQFF
DNA: TGTGCCAGCAGCGTAGTTGGGTCGGCTAGCGGGGTGGGGTACAATGAGCAGTTCTTC

V: TRBV14
D: TRBD1
size: -
J: TRBJ2-3
CDR3: CASSRTGGTDTQYF
DNA: TGTGCCAGCAGCCGGACAGGGGGCACAGATACGCAGTATTTT

V: TRBV27
D: TRBD1
size: -
J: TRBJ1-1
CDR3: CASSPGGLNTEAFF
DNA: TGTGCCAGCAGTCCAGGGGGCTTGAACACTGAAGCTTTCTTT

V: TRBV4-2
D: TRBD2
size: -
J: TRBJ2-7
CDR3: CASSPVAGGPHEQYF
DNA: TGTGCCAGCAGCCCTGTCGCGGGAGGGCCGCACGAGCAGTACTTC

V: TRBV6-5
D: -
size: -
J: TRBJ1-5
CDR3: CANSRGKNQPQHF
DNA: TGTGCCAACAGTAGGGGGAAGAATCAGCCCCAGCATTTT

V: TRBV18
D: -
size: -
J: TRBJ1-2
CDR3: CASSPTEGWHYGYTF
DNA: TGTGCCAGCTCTCCAACTGAGGGCTGGCACTATGGCTACACCTTC

V: TRBV5-1
D: -
size: -
J: TRBJ1-1
CDR3: CASRTGLTGANTEAFF
DNA: TGCGCCAGCAGAACAGGGTTAACTGGGGCAAACACTGAAGCTTTCTTT

V: TRBV7-9
D: TRBD1
size: once
J: TRBJ1-2
CDR3: CASSFSDRVGYGYTF
DNA: TGTGCCAGCAGCTTCAGTGACAGGGTTGGCTATGGCTACACCTTC

V: TRBV9
D: -
size: -
J: TRBJ1-2
CDR3: CASSGEAAYYTF
DNA: TGTGCCAGCAGCGGCGAAGCGGCGTACTACACCTTC

V: TRBV6-5
D: -
size: -
J: TRBJ2-3
CDR3: CASRPTDTDTQYF
DNA: TGTGCCAGCAGACCGACTGACACAGATACGCAGTATTTT

V: TRBV13
D: TRBD1
size: -
J: TRBJ2-6
CDR3: CASSLQGALGANVLTF
DNA: TGTGCCAGCAGCCTACAGGGGGCGCTTGGGGCCAACGTCCTGACTTTC

V: TRBV27
D: -
size: -
J: TRBJ2-7
CDR3: CASSLSWGLSYEQYF
DNA: TGTGCCAGCAGTTTATCATGGGGGCTCTCCTACGAGCAGTACTTC

V: TRBV7-8
D: TRBD2
size: -
J: TRBJ2-7
CDR3: CASSKNPGLAGPYEQYF
DNA: TGTGCCAGCAGCAAAAACCCCGGACTAGCGGGGCCCTACGAGCAGTACTTC

V: TRBV19
D: TRBD1
size: -
J: TRBJ1-5
CDR3: CASSRGTGYSNQPQHF
DNA: TGTGCCAGTAGTAGGGGGACAGGTTATAGCAATCAGCCCCAGCATTTT

V: TRBV19
D: -
size: -
J: TRBJ2-5
CDR3: CASSKGAGQETQYF
DNA: TGTGCCAGTAGTAAAGGCGCGGGCCAAGAGACCCAGTACTTC

V: TRBV18
D: TRBD1
size: -
J: TRBJ1-1
CDR3: CASSPEGQGSEAFF
DNA: TGTGCCAGCTCACCGGAAGGACAGGGTTCTGAAGCTTTCTTT

V: TRBV7-9
D: -
size: -
J: TRBJ2-7
CDR3: CASSHWRDAYEQYF
DNA: TGTGCCAGCAGCCACTGGCGGGACGCCTACGAGCAGTACTTC

V: TRBV10-3
D: TRBD2
size: many
J: TRBJ2-1
CDR3: CAISEPGLALNEQFF
DNA: TGTGCCATCAGTGAGCCCGGACTAGCTTTGAATGAGCAGTTCTTC

V: TRBV10-3
D: -
size: once
J: TRBJ2-5
CDR3: CAISEQGWETQYF
DNA: TGTGCCATCAGCGAACAGGGTTGGGAGACCCAGTACTTC

V: TRBV19
D: -
size: -
J: TRBJ2-1
CDR3: CASSSSGLYNEQFF
DNA: TGTGCCAGTAGTTCGTCAGGACTCTACAATGAGCAGTTCTTC

V: TRBV27
D: -
size: -
J: TRBJ1-5
CDR3: CASSWGENQPQHF
DNA: TGTGCCAGCAGTTGGGGGGAGAATCAGCCCCAGCATTTT